This TCR beta chain was recorded in a study of cytomegalovirus exposure and HLA in healthy donors. Regarding this clone: Its antigen is not identified.

Healthy people donating bone marrow made up the donors. Unrecorded immune exposures were likely, despite nominal health at sampling. This CDR3 is 16 amino acids long. V was shortened by 0 bases and J by 6 bases, with 17 bases between the two germline ends. Per germline, CDR1 MNHEY and CDR2 SVGAGI. Overall study results and limits: Reportedly, fewer N-insertions than the approximately 700-donor mean appeared in an Asian-associated ancestry cluster in a later analysis. Several of the most significant clusters were apparently associated with common viral pathogens in a later analysis.

Both 60 Vbeta primers and 13 Jbeta primers went into the PCR. The data were produced by immunoSEQ multiplex PCR, yet TCRdb's version contains in-frame clones alone and is incomplete. The table has some 130,000 clones, over 70% seen once. The genes are TRBV6-5 and TRBJ1-1; a possible D gene is TRBD1 (5 bases). This TCR came from a man aged 25 to 40 in good health and CMV-seronegative. Specimen: PBMCs. Here the CDR3 DNA reads TGTGCCAGCAGTTACTCAATGGGGCGGGGAGACGCTGAAGCTTTCTTT. This translates into CASSYSMGRGDAEAFF.